Listed here are 23 T cell receptor beta chains from one sample, sequenced in a study of radiotherapy plus CTLA-4 blockade in lung cancer. Generated by immunoSEQ multiplex PCR, the TCRdb table keeps only in-frame clones and is missing some. The repertoire holds 40,000 to 45,000 clones, with roughly 70% as singletons. The sequenced sample was peripheral blood, obtained from a patient treated with radiotherapy plus ipilimumab. These TCRs come from a human donor with non-small cell lung cancer who had stable disease on radiotherapy plus ipilimumab.

V and J are TRBV5-1 and TRBJ2-7, with 7 bases aligning to TRBD1. The CDR3 is made up of 15 amino acids. With V trimmed by 4 bases and J by 0 bases, 7 bases remained unmatched. Germline V gene sequence: CDR1 SGHRS, CDR2 YFSETQ. Here the CDR3 reads CASSPDRKSSYEQYF. The CDR3 DNA reads TGCGCCAGCAGCCCGGACAGGAAGAGCTCCTACGAGCAGTACTTC.

The genes are TRBV7-2 and TRBJ1-2, with D maybe TRBD1 (6 bases). V lost 5 bases and J 0 bases, leaving 19 bases between the germline ends. Germline V lookup: CDR1 SGHTA, CDR2 FQGNSA. The CDR3 is 17 amino acids. The CDR3 is CASSRTSQGNTNYGYTF. The CDR3 DNA sequence: TGTGCCAGCAGCCGCACTTCGCAGGGGAATACTAACTATGGCTACACCTTC. Full variable domain (outside the CDR3, taken from reference TRBV7-2 and TRBJ1-2): GAGVSQSPSNKVTEKGKDVELRCDPISGHTALYWYRQSLGQGLEFLIYFQGNSAPDKSGLPSDRFSAERTGGSVSTLTIQRTQQEDSAVYLCASSRTSQGNTNYGYTFGSGTRLTVV.

The chain uses TRBV29-1 and TRBJ2-4, with D maybe TRBD2 (5 bases). The CDR3 has 15 amino acids. Germline V gene lookup returns CDR1 SQVTM and CDR2 ANQGSEA. Trimming stripped 4 bases from V and 0 bases from J, with 13 bases between. CDR3 residues: CSVGEGLGAKNIQYF. The CDR3 nucleotides are TGCAGCGTTGGAGAGGGCCTCGGAGCCAAAAACATTCAGTACTTC.

The V and J genes are TRBV5-6 and TRBJ1-2; no clear D gene. V was shortened by 0 bases and J by 3 bases, with 9 bases between the two germline ends. The CDR3 sequence is 14 residues long. Germline V gene sequence: CDR1 SGHDT, CDR2 YYEEEE. For the CDR3, the DNA is TGTGCCAGCAGCTTGGGAACAGTGTACTATGGCTACACCTTC. Amino acid sequence: CASSLGTVYYGYTF. The variable domain in full, completed from reference TRBV5-6 and TRBJ1-2, reads DAGVTQSPTHLIKTRGQQVTLRCSPKSGHDTVSWYQQALGQGPQFIFQYYEEEERQRGNFPDRFSGHQFPNYSSELNVNALLLGDSALYLCASSLGTVYYGYTFGSGTRLTVV.

This chain links TRBV2 with TRBJ2-3; possibly TRBD1 for D (6 bases). V lost 6 bases and J lost 9, with 19 bases in between. CDR1 and CDR2 from the germline V gene are SNHLY and FYNNEI. The CDR3 length is 14 residues. The CDR3 DNA reads as TGTGCCAGCAGCGACCAGGGGATGATCTCCACGCAGTATTTT. It codes for CASSDQGMISTQYF.

The rearrangement uses TRBV2 and TRBJ2-7; no firm D call. Trimming took off 6 bases at V and 3 bases at J, with 15 bases between the two ends. The germline V gene has CDR1 SNHLY and CDR2 FYNNEI. The CDR3 totals 14 residues. Written as DNA, the CDR3 is TGTGCCAGCAGCAAATCAACCACAGTCTACGAGCAGTACTTC. Translation gives CASSKSTTVYEQYF.

This chain uses TRBV6-5 with TRBJ2-6, with 7 bases lining up with TRBD2. Germline CDR1 reads MNHEY; CDR2 reads SVGAGI. The CDR3 is 15 amino acids. The V gene end was trimmed by 4 bases and the J gene end by 2 bases; junction bases not matched to a gene: 2. The CDR3 DNA follows: TGTGCCAGCAGTTCCCGGGGGGCTGGGGCCAACGTCCTGACTTTC. Translation: CASSSRGAGANVLTF.

The chain has TRBV18 and TRBJ2-7, with a weak D call TRBD1 (6 bases). Trimming shortened V by 6 bases and J by 7 bases, and 22 bases separated the two germline ends. The CDR3 extends over 15 amino acids. CDR1 is KGHSH and CDR2 is LQKENI in the germline V gene. CDR3: CASSPNRQGPGEQYF. The DNA for the CDR3 is TGTGCCAGCTCCCCAAACCGCCAGGGGCCCGGGGAGCAGTACTTC.

This clone has just a few counts. V and J are TRBV2 and TRBJ1-4, with no clear D. The CDR3 loop spans 14 amino acids. Germline V gene data show CDR1 as SNHLY and CDR2 as FYNNEI. V lost 2 bases to trimming and J lost 3 bases, with 7 bases between them. The CDR3 coding sequence is TGTGCCAGCAGTGAACCGAGGGCTAATGAAAAACTGTTTTTT. It yields the protein CASSEPRANEKLFF. Complete variable domain (other parts from reference TRBV2 and TRBJ1-4): EPEVTQTPSHQVTQMGQEVILRCVPISNHLYFYWYRQILGQKVEFLVSFYNNEISEKSEIFDDQFSVERPDGSNFTLKIRSTKLEDSAMYFCASSEPRANEKLFFGSGTQLSVL.

The V call is TRBV11-3, the J call TRBJ2-1; no definite D call. The germline V and J ends were trimmed by 8 bases and 7 bases, with 15 bases remaining between them. This CDR3 region has 13 residues. Germline assignment: CDR1 SGHNT and CDR2 YENEEA. The CDR3 reads CASATNLANEQFF. The DNA of the CDR3 is TGTGCCAGCGCCACAAACTTAGCAAATGAGCAGTTCTTC.

The table lists this clone with a few counts. The chain has TRBV5-6 and TRBJ1-1; 7 bases fit TRBD1. The germline V gene encodes CDR1 SGHDT and CDR2 YYEEEE. The CDR3 is 14 amino acids. The junction had 6 bases not matched to a gene; V was cut back by 3 bases and J by 4 bases. The CDR3 region is CASSSTGFGTEAFF. In DNA form, the CDR3 reads TGTGCCAGCAGCTCGACAGGGTTCGGCACTGAAGCTTTCTTT.

This clone occurred a few times. The chain combines TRBV7-9 with TRBJ2-3, with 9 bases matching TRBD2. There are 14 residues in the CDR3. V lost 8 bases to trimming and J lost 5 bases; unmatched junction nucleotides: 8. Germline V gene sequence: CDR1 SEHNR, CDR2 FQNEAQ (reference sequence). The CDR3 sequence is CASAGGRLIDTQYF. The DNA of the CDR3 is TGTGCCAGCGCGGGGGGGAGGTTGATAGATACGCAGTATTTT.

The chain is built from TRBV6-5 and TRBJ2-5; TRBD2 might be the D (6 bases). The J call is in doubt because the DNA end fits TRBJ2-7 better. Per germline, CDR1 MNHEY and CDR2 SVGAGI. This CDR3 has 13 residues. The CDR3 reads CASSKPGAYEQYF. Here the CDR3 DNA reads TGTGCCAGCAGCAAACCGGGAGCCTACGAGCAGTACTTC.

This rearrangement joins TRBV4-1 to TRBJ1-5; no reliable D call. Per the germline V gene, CDR1 is MGHRA and CDR2 is YSYEKL. The CDR3 loop spans 14 amino acids. V lost 0 bases, J lost 6 bases, and 9 bases lay in between. The CDR3 DNA sequence: TGCGCCAGCAGCCAAGATGGAGTTGCTCAGCCCCAGCATTTT. This gives the protein CASSQDGVAQPQHF.

The V and J genes are TRBV10-3 and TRBJ2-5, with D possibly matching TRBD1 (6 bases). The germline CDR1 and CDR2 sequences are ENHRY and SYGVKD. The length of the CDR3 is 15 residues. Trimming stripped 6 bases from V and 3 bases from J, with 17 bases between. The CDR3 DNA is TGTGCCATCAGCCGAGGGCGGGCAGGGGAAGAGACCCAGTACTTC. As protein: CAISRGRAGEETQYF.

This clone was seen more than once but under ten times. The chain combines TRBV5-5 with TRBJ1-2, with TRBD1 as a possible D gene (5 bases). The CDR3 extends over 15 amino acids. Germline lookup yields CDR1 SGHKS and CDR2 YYEKEE (reference sequence). The germline V and J ends were trimmed by 0 bases and 7 bases, with 16 bases remaining between them. The CDR3 nucleotides are TGTGCCAGCAGCTTGGTCGCTCGGGGGGATTCTGGCTACACCTTC. Translation gives CASSLVARGDSGYTF.

This chain links TRBV25-1 with TRBJ2-1, with unresolved D. Germline V CDR1 and CDR2: MGHDK, SYGVNS. The ends were cut back, 4 bases at V and 0 bases at J, with 10 bases in the middle. The CDR3 is 15 residues long. The CDR3 protein is CASSGALSSYNEQFF. The CDR3 DNA reads TGTGCCAGCAGTGGAGCCCTAAGCTCCTACAATGAGCAGTTCTTC.

The chain carries TRBV6-5 and TRBJ2-7; maybe TRBD2 (6 bases). This CDR3 comprises 16 residues. With 0 bases removed from V and 6 bases from J, the gap between germline ends came to 18 bases. The germline V gene encodes CDR1 MNHEY and CDR2 SVGAGI. The CDR3 here is CASSYSYAGSNTEQYF. CDR3 DNA: TGTGCCAGCAGTTACTCCTACGCGGGGTCGAACACCGAGCAGTACTTC.

The chain uses TRBV7-6 and TRBJ2-7, with 9 bases aligning to TRBD1. There are 15 residues in the CDR3. J gave up 2 bases and V 0 bases, and 2 bases lay outside the gene matches. Looked up from germline, CDR1 is SGHVS and CDR2 is FNYEAQ. CDR3 protein: CASSLAGTGPYEQYF. In DNA form, the CDR3 reads TGTGCCAGCAGCTTAGCTGGGACAGGGCCCTACGAGCAGTACTTC.

The CDR3 loop reads CASSRYEKLFF. The CDR3 coding sequence is TGTGCCAGCAGTCGGTATGAAAAACTGTTTTTT. This chain joins TRBV7-9 and TRBJ1-4, with D unclear. The CDR3 is made up of 11 amino acids. V dropped 6 bases and J dropped 6 bases, with 5 bases sitting between them. Per the germline V gene, CDR1 is SEHNR and CDR2 is FQNEAQ (reference sequence).

Comment on this clone: Different DNA sequences within this sample yield the same CDR3. V usage is TRBV18 and J usage is TRBJ2-1; TRBD2 matches 8 bases. Germline values: CDR1 KGHSH, CDR2 LQKENI. The CDR3 is 15 residues long. Trimming at V came to 6 bases and at J to 6 bases, leaving 10 bases not matched to a gene. DNA for the CDR3: TGTGCCAGCTCTCCCACGGGGGGGCTAGTCAATGAGCAGTTCTTC. Protein sequence: CASSPTGGLVNEQFF. The full variable domain, rest sourced from reference TRBV18 and TRBJ2-1, is NAGVMQNPRHLVRRRGQEARLRCSPMKGHSHVYWYRQLPEEGLKFMVYLQKENIIDESGMPKERFSAEFPKEGPSILRIQQVVRGDSAAYFCASSPTGGLVNEQFFGPGTRLTVL.

The chain combines TRBV6-5 with TRBJ2-1; D might be TRBD1 (6 bases). This CDR3 has 15 residues. In germline, CDR1 is MNHEY, CDR2 SVGAGI. V lost 3 bases and J 2 bases, leaving 11 bases between the germline ends. The CDR3 sequence: CASSYGTPTYNEQFF. CDR3 DNA sequence: TGTGCCAGCAGTTATGGGACACCAACCTACAATGAGCAGTTCTTC.

The rearrangement joins TRBV29-1 to TRBJ2-1; 15 nucleotides match TRBD2. From germline, CDR1 is SQVTM and CDR2 ANQGSEA. After removal of 7 bases from V and 7 bases from J, the junction contained 5 bases not matched to a gene. The CDR3 sequence is 14 residues long. CDR3 DNA: TGCAGCGCCGAGGGACTAGCGGGGGGAAATGAGCAGTTCTTC. The encoded protein is CSAEGLAGGNEQFF.